Shown below are 21 T cell receptor beta chains from a single sample sequenced in a study of cytomegalovirus exposure and HLA in healthy donors (dated by TCRdb to about 2017). Libraries were made using the immunoSEQ multiplex PCR assay. A mixture of 60 forward primers for TCR Vbeta segments and 13 reverse primers for TCR Jbeta segments was used in the multiplex PCR. Imported from immuneACCESS, the table was reduced by TCRdb to in-frame sequences with V and J called. These copies leave out some clones; in studies compared against another copy, an unresolved V gene accounts for under half, and the cause of the remainder is not known. The table for this sample lists some 160,000 clones; nearly 80% of them were counted only once. About 1.8% of the sample goes to the ten largest clones. Material: PBMCs. The receptors were sampled from a woman in her twenties or thirties in good health and CMV-seronegative.

This rearrangement joins TRBV10-3 to TRBJ2-1, with D perhaps TRBD1 (5 bases). The V end was cut by 4 bases, the J end by 4 bases, with 8 bases between. CDR3 length: 13 amino acids. In germline, CDR1 is ENHRY, CDR2 SYGVKD. The CDR3 sequence: CAISGTPYNEQFF. DNA for the CDR3: TGTGCCATCAGTGGGACACCTTACAATGAGCAGTTCTTC.

The chain joins TRBV19 to TRBJ2-1; D possibly corresponds to TRBD2 (6 bases). From germline, CDR1 is LNHDA and CDR2 SQIVND (reference sequence). CDR3 size: 13 residues. The germline V and J ends were trimmed by 1 base and 9 bases, with 10 bases remaining between them. CDR3 in amino acids: CASSIGGVGEQFF. For the CDR3, the DNA is TGTGCCAGTAGTATAGGGGGGGTGGGTGAGCAGTTCTTC.

V and J are TRBV6-5 and TRBJ1-3; D possibly corresponds to TRBD1 (6 bases). The CDR3 totals 15 residues. The V gene's germline CDR1 is MNHEY and CDR2 SVGAGI. V lost 6 bases and J 0 bases, leaving 12 bases between the germline ends. The chain's CDR3 is CASRPGAHSGNTIYF. The CDR3 nucleotides are TGTGCCAGCAGACCAGGGGCCCACTCTGGAAACACCATATATTTT.

CDR3 DNA: TGTGCCAGCAGCTTAGGGCGCAGGGAAAAGGGTTCACCCCTCCACTTT. The encoded protein is CASSLGRREKGSPLHF. The rearrangement uses TRBV11-2 and TRBJ1-6, with TRBD1 as a possible D gene (5 bases). The V gene's germline CDR1 is SGHAT and CDR2 FQNNGV. V lost 1 base, J lost 9 bases, and 16 bases lay in between. The CDR3 spans 16 residues.

The chain carries TRBV14 and TRBJ1-1; D possibly corresponds to TRBD1 (5 bases). The CDR3 extends over 14 amino acids. V lost 0 bases and J 10 bases, leaving 15 bases between the germline ends. The germline gives CDR1 SGHDN, CDR2 FVKESK. CDR3 DNA sequence: TGTGCCAGCAGCCAAGATCGGGGGGAGCTCGGAGCTTTCTTT. Protein product: CASSQDRGELGAFF.

The chain combines TRBV13 with TRBJ1-4, with a weak D call TRBD1 (5 bases). Germline V gene lookup returns CDR1 PRHDT and CDR2 FYEKMQ (reference sequence). The V end lost 4 bases, the J end lost 7 bases, and 19 bases lay between the germline ends. The CDR3 extends over 16 amino acids. CDR3 in amino acids: CASSSVLGAPGEKLFF. As DNA, the CDR3 is TGTGCCAGCAGCTCAGTCTTAGGGGCGCCCGGTGAAAAACTGTTTTTT.

CDR3 DNA sequence: TGCGCCAGCAGCTTGGAGGGTCAGGGGTGGGAAAAACTGTTTTTT. Translating gives CASSLEGQGWEKLFF. V and J are TRBV5-1 and TRBJ1-4, with D possibly being TRBD1 (6 bases). The CDR3 extends over 15 amino acids. Deletions cut 0 bases from V and 8 bases from J, with 14 bases between. The germline V gene has CDR1 SGHRS and CDR2 YFSETQ. Together with reference TRBV5-1 and TRBJ1-4, the CDR3 gives the full variable domain: KAGVTQTPRYLIKTRGQQVTLSCSPISGHRSVSWYQQTPGQGLQFLFEYFSETQRNKGNFPGRFSGRQFSNSRSEMNVSTLELGDSALYLCASSLEGQGWEKLFFGSGTQLSVL.

V gene TRBV29-1 combines with J gene TRBJ2-3; D is unclear. This CDR3 contains 10 residues. V lost 8 bases and J 4 bases, leaving 7 bases between the germline ends. Germline V lookup: CDR1 SQVTM, CDR2 ANQGSEA. CDR3 sequence reads: CSLVSDTQYF. In nucleotides, the CDR3 is TGCAGCCTTGTCTCAGATACGCAGTATTTT.

The chain combines TRBV19 with TRBJ1-1, with D perhaps TRBD1 (6 bases). V lost 6 bases and J 0 bases, leaving 11 bases between the germline ends. Germline lookup yields CDR1 LNHDA and CDR2 SQIVND (reference sequence). This CDR3 spans 14 amino acids. The CDR3 sequence is CASRQGHMNTEAFF. The DNA for the CDR3 is TGTGCCAGTAGGCAGGGGCACATGAACACTGAAGCTTTCTTT.

The chain couples TRBV30 to TRBJ2-1, with 8 bases identical to TRBD1. V lost 4 bases, J lost 8 bases, and 7 bases stayed unmatched. The CDR3 contains 13 residues. The germline V gene encodes CDR1 GTSNPN and CDR2 SVGIG (reference sequence). In DNA, the CDR3 is TGTGCCTGGATAAGACAGGGGCGAGATGAGCAGTTCTTC. Protein product: CAWIRQGRDEQFF.

The chain employs TRBV6-5 and TRBJ1-1; no clear D gene. Trimming shortened V by 1 base and J by 3 bases, and 9 bases separated the two germline ends. The CDR3 extends over 14 amino acids. Germline V gene data show CDR1 as MNHEY and CDR2 as SVGAGI. CDR3 coding DNA: TGTGCCAGCAGTTACTTTGGGCAGCACACTGAAGCTTTCTTT. Protein sequence: CASSYFGQHTEAFF.

The rearrangement links TRBV5-1 to TRBJ1-2, with TRBD1 identical over 10 bases. After removal of 0 bases from V and 4 bases from J, the junction contained 6 bases not matched to a gene. Germline V gives CDR1 SGHRS, CDR2 YFSETQ. This CDR3 comprises 16 residues. The CDR3 here is CASSLVGTGDPYGYTF. The DNA of the CDR3 is TGCGCCAGCAGCTTGGTAGGGACAGGGGACCCCTATGGCTACACCTTC.

The chain combines TRBV5-1 with TRBJ1-1, with TRBD1 as a possible D gene (5 bases). Germline lookup yields CDR1 SGHRS and CDR2 YFSETQ. The CDR3 spans 13 residues. V shed 1 base and J shed 10 bases, with 14 bases lying between them. The CDR3 DNA reads TGCGCCAGCAGCTTGAGACAGCGGGGTGTAGCTTTCTTT. Residues: CASSLRQRGVAFF. Filled out from reference TRBV5-1 and TRBJ1-1, the complete variable domain reads KAGVTQTPRYLIKTRGQQVTLSCSPISGHRSVSWYQQTPGQGLQFLFEYFSETQRNKGNFPGRFSGRQFSNSRSEMNVSTLELGDSALYLCASSLRQRGVAFFGQGTRLTVV.

The chain links TRBV21-1 to TRBJ1-1. TRBV21-1 is classified as a pseudogene. This CDR3 has 15 residues. In nucleotides, the CDR3 is TGTGCCAGCAGCGACCGACCTGGGGGGGACACTGAAGCTTTCTTT. Translating it yields CASSDRPGGDTEAFF.

This clone was seen a single time. The chain combines TRBV19 with TRBJ1-5, with D possibly matching TRBD1 (5 bases). The V gene's germline CDR1 is LNHDA and CDR2 SQIVND (reference sequence). The CDR3 is made up of 16 amino acids. V was cut by 8 bases and J by 3 bases, with 20 bases left in between. CDR3 sequence reads: CASHGPGNGDNQPQHF. The CDR3 DNA sequence: TGTGCCAGTCACGGCCCAGGGAATGGGGACAATCAGCCCCAGCATTTT.

CDR3: CASSSDSFGPLEQYF. CDR3 in DNA: TGTGCCAGCAGCTCGGACAGCTTCGGACCCCTCGAGCAGTACTTC. The J gene is TRBJ2-7, the V gene TRBV7-7; TRBD1 might be the D (6 bases). Between the trimmed V and J ends, which lost 4 bases and 6 bases, there was a span of 19 bases. There are 15 residues in the CDR3. The V gene's germline CDR1 is SSHAT and CDR2 FNYEAQ (reference sequence).

This clone was observed a handful of times. The rearrangement uses TRBV6-5 and TRBJ2-7; 9 nucleotides align to TRBD2. CDR3 size: 14 residues. Germline assignment: CDR1 MNHEY and CDR2 SVGAGI. After removal of 6 bases from V and 2 bases from J, the junction contained 5 bases not matched to a gene. For the CDR3, the DNA is TGTGCCAGCAGCCGTAGCGGGGGAGCCTACGAGCAGTACTTC. Protein product: CASSRSGGAYEQYF.

For the CDR3, the DNA is TGTGCCAGCTCACCAAATATGGCTAGCGGCAATGAGCAGTTCTTC. Amino acids: CASSPNMASGNEQFF. The rearrangement links TRBV18 to TRBJ2-1, with 7 bases aligning to TRBD2. This CDR3 has 15 residues. Germline values: CDR1 KGHSH, CDR2 LQKENI. Trimming took 2 bases from V and 6 from J; bases not matched to a gene: 7.

This clone was seen once. This sequence joins TRBV2 and TRBJ1-2; 9 positions agree with TRBD1. This CDR3 has 13 residues. Germline CDR1 and CDR2: SNHLY and FYNNEI. V was pared by 4 bases and J by 6 bases, with 3 bases of the junction left unmatched. The CDR3 sequence is CASSARDRDGYTF. As DNA, the CDR3 is TGTGCCAGCAGTGCCCGGGACAGGGATGGCTACACCTTC. The full variable domain, its missing parts supplied by reference TRBV2 and TRBJ1-2, is EPEVTQTPSHQVTQMGQEVILRCVPISNHLYFYWYRQILGQKVEFLVSFYNNEISEKSEIFDDQFSVERPDGSNFTLKIRSTKLEDSAMYFCASSARDRDGYTFGSGTRLTVV.

This sequence joins TRBV7-6 and TRBJ2-2; D is ambiguous. Germline lookup yields CDR1 SGHVS and CDR2 FNYEAQ. The CDR3 is 13 amino acids. The ends were cut back, 5 bases at V and 4 bases at J, with 8 bases in the middle. CDR3 sequence (DNA): TGTGCCAGCAGCCCCTCGGGCACCGGGGAGCTGTTTTTT. It translates to CASSPSGTGELFF.

This chain connects TRBV7-6 to TRBJ1-3, with 7 bases fitting TRBD1. Germline assignment: CDR1 SGHVS and CDR2 FNYEAQ. Trimming removed 5 bases from V and 3 bases from J; junction bases left unmatched: 7. The CDR3 has 15 amino acids. CDR3 sequence (DNA): TGTGCCAGCAGCCCTTCTGGACAGGTTGGAAACACCATATATTTT. Its protein is CASSPSGQVGNTIYF.